One and the same sample provided the 9 T cell receptor beta chains below, sequenced in a study of CD8 T cells in ankylosing spondylitis. TCRdb fed the 5' RACE reads into MiXCR, producing one record per CDR3 protein. This sample has about 160,000 distinct CDR3 sequences; about a sixth occur once, and the top ten carry approximately 8%. The sample taken for sequencing was blood, either unsorted or a sorted T cell fraction (not recorded which). The source is a male donor with ankylosing spondylitis or in good health (not recorded which).

The rearrangement joins TRBV28 to TRBJ2-5; weak D call: TRBD1 (5 bases). Trimming cost V 2 bases and J 7 bases, with 17 bases left between them. Germline values: CDR1 MDHEN, CDR2 SYDVKM. The CDR3 consists of 15 residues. CDR3 sequence reads: CASSLNTGPLGTQYF. In nucleotides, the CDR3 is TGTGCCAGCAGTTTAAACACAGGACCTCTAGGGACCCAGTACTTC.

This clonotype was found many times. V gene TRBV12-3 or TRBV12-4 combines with J gene TRBJ2-2; perhaps TRBD2 as D (5 bases). Trimming took 3 bases from V and 4 from J, leaving 15 bases between them. CDR3 length: 16 residues. CDR3 sequence (DNA): TGTGCCAGCAGTTTTCGGGCGGGTAGGGTCACCGGGGAGCTGTTTTTT. Its protein product is CASSFRAGRVTGELFF.

This clonotype has a handful of counts. The chain joins TRBV29-1 to TRBJ2-1; D gene ambiguous. Between the trimmed V and J ends, which lost 8 bases and 3 bases, there was a span of 8 bases. This CDR3 contains 11 residues. Germline loops: CDR1 SQVTM, CDR2 ANQGSEA. CDR3 DNA: TGCAGCTCCAGCGACTACAATGAGCAGTTCTTC. Residues: CSSSDYNEQFF.

The chain joins TRBV29-1 to TRBJ2-1; 11 positions match TRBD2. Looked up from germline, CDR1 is SQVTM and CDR2 is ANQGSEA. The CDR3 covers 15 residues. J lost 6 bases, V lost 2 bases, and 6 bases had no gene match. The CDR3 here is CSVEPGLAGTNEQFF. The CDR3 nucleotides read TGCAGCGTTGAACCCGGACTAGCGGGCACCAATGAGCAGTTCTTC.

This clonotype came up a few times. V and J are TRBV5-1 and TRBJ2-7, with D perhaps TRBD2 (5 bases). The CDR3 totals 14 residues. Deletions cut 3 bases from V and 0 bases from J, with 10 bases between. The V gene's germline CDR1 is SGHRS and CDR2 YFSETQ. Here the CDR3 DNA reads TGCGCCAGCAGCTCAGACGGGGTCTCCTACGAGCAGTACTTC. Amino acid sequence: CASSSDGVSYEQYF. The full variable domain, rest sourced from reference TRBV5-1 and TRBJ2-7, is KAGVTQTPRYLIKTRGQQVTLSCSPISGHRSVSWYQQTPGQGLQFLFEYFSETQRNKGNFPGRFSGRQFSNSRSEMNVSTLELGDSALYLCASSSDGVSYEQYFGPGTRLTVT.

Only a few counts were recorded for this clonotype. The V gene is TRBV28, the J gene TRBJ1-2, with D possibly matching TRBD1 (5 bases). V was trimmed by 2 bases and J by 2 bases, leaving 12 bases between them. The CDR3 contains 15 residues. In germline, CDR1 is MDHEN, CDR2 SYDVKM. This CDR3 is CASSLAGGGNYGYTF. Written as DNA, the CDR3 is TGTGCCAGCAGTTTAGCCGGGGGAGGAAACTATGGCTACACCTTC.

This clonotype appeared many times. The chain combines TRBV5-1 with TRBJ2-7; D gene unclear. Germline CDR1 and CDR2: SGHRS and YFSETQ. This CDR3 comprises 14 residues. V was shortened by 6 bases and J by 1 base, with 14 bases between the two germline ends. As DNA, the CDR3 is TGCGCCAGCACTTACCTACAAGGGTCCTACGAGCAGTACTTC. Its protein product is CASTYLQGSYEQYF.

This clonotype has at least ten counts. The chain carries TRBV28 and TRBJ2-1, with 9 bases aligning to TRBD2. From germline, CDR1 is MDHEN and CDR2 SYDVKM. This CDR3 region has 21 residues. V lost 5 bases to trimming and J lost 5 bases; unmatched junction nucleotides: 25. The DNA of the CDR3 is TGTGCCAGCAGTCCTCTCCCGACTAGCGGCCAACCCTTCTACCTCAACAATGAGCAGTTCTTC. Translation gives CASSPLPTSGQPFYLNNEQFF.

The chain combines TRBV2 with TRBJ1-1; D perhaps matches TRBD1 (5 bases). The ends were cut back, 7 bases at V and 4 bases at J, with 13 bases in the middle. This CDR3 contains 13 residues. Per the germline V gene, CDR1 is SNHLY and CDR2 is FYNNEI. CDR3 sequence reads: CASNGGTLTEAFF. The CDR3 DNA follows: TGTGCCAGCAATGGGGGGACTCTCACTGAAGCTTTCTTT.